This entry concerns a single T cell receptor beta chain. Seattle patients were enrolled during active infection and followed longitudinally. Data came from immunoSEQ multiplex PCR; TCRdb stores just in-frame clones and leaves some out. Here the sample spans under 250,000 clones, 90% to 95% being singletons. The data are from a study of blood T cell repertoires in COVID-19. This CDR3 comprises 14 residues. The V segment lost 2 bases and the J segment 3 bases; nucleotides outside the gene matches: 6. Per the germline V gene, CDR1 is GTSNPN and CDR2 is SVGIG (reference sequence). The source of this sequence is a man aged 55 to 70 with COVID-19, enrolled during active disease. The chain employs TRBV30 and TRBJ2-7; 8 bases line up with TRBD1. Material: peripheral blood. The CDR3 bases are TGTGCCTGGAGTACCGGGACAGGAATCTACGAGCAGTACTTC. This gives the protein CAWSTGTGIYEQYF.